The 26 T cell receptor beta chains listed next were all sequenced from one sample in a study of cytomegalovirus exposure and HLA in healthy donors. PCR used 60 Vbeta primers and 13 Jbeta primers. The repertoire was sequenced with immunoSEQ multiplex PCR; TCRdb's copy has only in-frame clones and lacks some. The sample has around 180,000 clones, around 80% seen once; the top ten hold roughly 1.4%. Sequenced material: PBMCs. All receptors derive from a woman younger than 45 in good health and CMV-seropositive.

The chain employs TRBV6-5 and TRBJ1-1; D is ambiguous. CDR3 length: 14 amino acids. V dropped 4 bases and J dropped 0 bases, with 9 bases sitting between them. Looked up from germline, CDR1 is MNHEY and CDR2 is SVGAGI. The chain's CDR3 is CASSSPLMNTEAFF. The DNA for the CDR3 is TGTGCCAGCAGTTCCCCCCTTATGAACACTGAAGCTTTCTTT.

The J gene is TRBJ2-6, the V gene TRBV4-1; D is undetermined. V was shortened by 2 bases and J by 4 bases, with 6 bases between the two germline ends. Germline CDR1 and CDR2: MGHRA and YSYEKL. CDR3 length: 14 amino acids. The CDR3 coding sequence is TGCGCCAGCAGCCAAATCCTCGGGGCCAACGTCCTGACTTTC. Its protein is CASSQILGANVLTF.

The J gene is TRBJ1-1, the V gene TRBV19, with 11 bases aligning to TRBD1. V gave up 3 bases and J gave up 6 bases; unmatched junction bases: 3. The CDR3 is 14 residues long. Looked up from germline, CDR1 is LNHDA and CDR2 is SQIVND (reference sequence). The chain's CDR3 is CASSIGQGAAEAFF. In DNA, the CDR3 is TGTGCCAGTAGTATCGGACAGGGGGCCGCTGAAGCTTTCTTT.

The V call is TRBV5-1, the J call TRBJ2-3; the match to TRBD2 covers 11 bases. Germline lookup yields CDR1 SGHRS and CDR2 YFSETQ. The CDR3 is made up of 20 amino acids. V shed 4 bases and J 6 bases; nucleotides not matched to a gene: 22. The CDR3 loop is CASSPVGTSGSLLSMDTQYF. CDR3 coding DNA: TGCGCCAGCAGCCCGGTCGGGACTAGCGGTTCCCTACTCAGCATGGATACGCAGTATTTT.

The CDR3 bases are TGTGCCAGCAGCATGGGAGGACCTTACGAGACCCAGTACTTC. This translates into CASSMGGPYETQYF. The rearrangement joins TRBV7-7 to TRBJ2-5, with D possibly being TRBD2 (6 bases). Trimming pared 5 bases from V and 5 bases from J, leaving 15 bases between. Germline V gene data show CDR1 as SSHAT and CDR2 as FNYEAQ (reference sequence). There are 14 residues in the CDR3.

In this sample, this clone turned up once. The rearrangement joins TRBV5-1 to TRBJ1-4; D might be TRBD1 (6 bases). This CDR3 has 15 residues. The germline V gene encodes CDR1 SGHRS and CDR2 YFSETQ. Trimming stripped 4 bases from V and 0 bases from J, with 10 bases between. The CDR3 bases are TGCGCCAGCAGCCCCGGGACATCAACTAATGAAAAACTGTTTTTT. Translating gives CASSPGTSTNEKLFF.

V gene TRBV19 combines with J gene TRBJ1-1, with a possible D match to TRBD1 (5 bases). This CDR3 has 14 amino acids. Germline values: CDR1 LNHDA, CDR2 SQIVND (reference sequence). Trimming took 6 bases from V and 4 from J, leaving 15 bases between them. The DNA of the CDR3 is TGTGCCAGTAGGCCGATGACGACAGCCACTGAAGCTTTCTTT. This encodes CASRPMTTATEAFF.

The rearrangement joins TRBV5-1 to TRBJ1-1; D remains ambiguous. In germline, CDR1 is SGHRS, CDR2 YFSETQ. CDR3 length equals 14 residues. The V end was cut by 0 bases, the J end by 0 bases, with 6 bases between. The CDR3: CASSLGGMNTEAFF. In DNA form, the CDR3 reads TGCGCCAGCAGCTTGGGAGGGATGAACACTGAAGCTTTCTTT. Complete variable domain (other parts from reference TRBV5-1 and TRBJ1-1): KAGVTQTPRYLIKTRGQQVTLSCSPISGHRSVSWYQQTPGQGLQFLFEYFSETQRNKGNFPGRFSGRQFSNSRSEMNVSTLELGDSALYLCASSLGGMNTEAFFGQGTRLTVV.

This clone was recorded a few times. V and J are TRBV4-3 and TRBJ1-5; 7 nucleotides match TRBD1. This CDR3 spans 16 amino acids. Germline V CDR1 and CDR2: LGHNA, YSLEER. The trim removed 2 bases at V and 9 bases at J, leaving 13 bases unmatched. The CDR3: CASSQWTGAGAWPQHF. The DNA for the CDR3 is TGCGCCAGCAGCCAATGGACAGGAGCGGGGGCTTGGCCCCAGCATTTT.

The genes are TRBV9 and TRBJ2-3, with TRBD2 matching 9 bases. J was trimmed by 0 bases and V by 3 bases; bases with no gene match: 20. The CDR3 loop spans 21 amino acids. Germline loops: CDR1 SGDLS, CDR2 YYNGEE. The chain's CDR3 is CASSGRGVSGSLTPSTDTQYF. In nucleotides, the CDR3 is TGTGCCAGCAGCGGCCGGGGGGTTAGCGGGAGCTTAACCCCTAGCACAGATACGCAGTATTTT.

The genes are TRBV6-5 and TRBJ1-1, with a possible D match to TRBD1 (6 bases). The CDR3 is 15 residues long. Trimming cost V 0 bases and J 0 bases, with 8 bases left between them. Germline V gene data show CDR1 as MNHEY and CDR2 as SVGAGI. The CDR3 nucleotides are TGTGCCAGCAGTTACTCCAGGGGCCTGAACACTGAAGCTTTCTTT. It codes for CASSYSRGLNTEAFF.

This clone showed up many times. The V gene is TRBV5-4, the J gene TRBJ1-2, with 9 bases lining up with TRBD1. There are 18 residues in the CDR3. The V and J ends lost 0 bases and 6 bases, in that order; junction bases with no gene match: 15. The germline V gene encodes CDR1 SGHNT and CDR2 YYREEE (reference sequence). The CDR3 sequence is CASSLATQGARSKDGYTF. CDR3 nucleotide sequence: TGTGCCAGCAGCTTGGCTACACAGGGGGCCCGGTCTAAAGATGGCTACACCTTC.

The CDR3 sequence: CASSLGQGSYNEQFF. CDR3 bases: TGTGCCAGCAGCTTGGGACAGGGGTCCTACAATGAGCAGTTCTTC. This rearrangement joins TRBV5-4 to TRBJ2-1, with TRBD1 matching over 8 bases. V was clipped by 0 bases and J by 1 base; unmatched bases: 0. Germline CDR1 is SGHNT and CDR2 is YYREEE (reference sequence). This CDR3 comprises 15 residues.

This clone was detected only once. V is TRBV5-6 and J is TRBJ2-2, with 14 bases lining up with TRBD2. V lost 4 bases to trimming and J lost 6 bases; unmatched junction nucleotides: 5. Per germline, CDR1 SGHDT and CDR2 YYEEEE. The CDR3 runs 16 residues. The CDR3 DNA is TGTGCCAGCAGCCAGGGACTAGCGGGAGCGGCCGGGGAGCTGTTTTTT. This sequence encodes CASSQGLAGAAGELFF. Filled out from reference TRBV5-6 and TRBJ2-2, the complete variable domain reads DAGVTQSPTHLIKTRGQQVTLRCSPKSGHDTVSWYQQALGQGPQFIFQYYEEEERQRGNFPDRFSGHQFPNYSSELNVNALLLGDSALYLCASSQGLAGAAGELFFGEGSRLTVL.

The chain carries TRBV23-1 and TRBJ2-7; possible D gene TRBD2, 6 bases. TRBV23-1 is an ORF for which the function is uncertain. The CDR3 has 16 residues. V was trimmed by 6 bases and J by 0 bases, leaving 18 bases between them. CDR3 in amino acids: CASSQAGRQTSYEQYF. DNA of the CDR3: TGCGCCAGCAGCCAGGCCGGGAGACAGACCTCCTACGAGCAGTACTTC.

The gene calls are TRBV2 and TRBJ1-1; 7 bases map to TRBD1. The CDR3 loop spans 12 amino acids. With 8 bases clipped from V and 6 bases from J, the junction kept 6 bases outside the gene matches. The V gene's germline CDR1 is SNHLY and CDR2 FYNNEI. As DNA, the CDR3 is TGTGCCAGCCTAACAGGGGTCCCTGAAGCTTTCTTT. It yields the protein CASLTGVPEAFF.

J is TRBJ2-7 and V is TRBV10-3, with a possible D match to TRBD2 (6 bases). Germline-derived CDR1 and CDR2 are ENHRY and SYGVKD. This CDR3 contains 12 residues. Trimming took 6 bases from V and 6 from J, leaving 12 bases between them. In nucleotides, the CDR3 is TGTGCCATCAGCGGGACTTCGGGCGAGCAGTACTTC. The encoded protein is CAISGTSGEQYF.

The chain links TRBV29-1 to TRBJ1-2; unclear D gene. The CDR3 runs to 13 residues. The V gene's germline CDR1 is SQVTM and CDR2 ANQGSEA. Between the trimmed V and J ends, which lost 5 bases and 4 bases, there was a span of 14 bases. CDR3: CSVNLRRCYGYTF. The DNA of the CDR3 is TGCAGCGTTAATCTGCGAAGATGCTATGGCTACACCTTC.

DNA for the CDR3: TGTGCCAGCAGTTTATCTCTCAGCGGAGCCCTCACAGATACGCAGTATTTT. Amino acids: CASSLSLSGALTDTQYF. The chain uses TRBV5-8 and TRBJ2-3; D is possibly TRBD2 (5 bases). The germline V and J ends were trimmed by 5 bases and 2 bases, with 21 bases remaining between them. The CDR3 runs 17 residues. Germline assignment: CDR1 SGHTS and CDR2 YDEGEE.

The J gene is TRBJ2-5, the V gene TRBV6-6; D perhaps matches TRBD2 (5 bases). The CDR3 runs to 14 residues. Trimming pared 4 bases from V and 5 bases from J, leaving 14 bases between. Germline CDR1 reads MNHNY; CDR2 reads SVGAGI (reference sequence). The CDR3 DNA follows: TGTGCCAGCAGTTTAGTTCGGGGTGGGGAGACCCAGTACTTC. It encodes CASSLVRGGETQYF.

The V and J genes are TRBV14 and TRBJ2-5, with TRBD2 as a possible D gene (5 bases). The germline V and J ends were trimmed by 4 bases and 4 bases, with 10 bases remaining between them. CDR1 and CDR2 from the germline V gene are SGHDN and FVKESK. This CDR3 is built from 13 residues. The CDR3 here is CASSRLGGETQYF. The CDR3 nucleotides read TGTGCCAGCAGCCGTCTAGGAGGAGAGACCCAGTACTTC.

The V gene is TRBV10-2, the J gene TRBJ1-4; maybe TRBD1 (6 bases). Germline loops: CDR1 WSHSY, CDR2 SAAADI. The CDR3 is 15 amino acids. V lost 6 bases to trimming and J lost 5 bases, with 16 bases between them. CDR3 residues: CASSVDSSLNEKLFF. The CDR3 nucleotides read TGCGCCAGCAGCGTGGACAGCTCGTTAAATGAAAAACTGTTTTTT.

The chain employs TRBV27 and TRBJ2-1, with TRBD2 matching 12 bases. There are 16 residues in the CDR3. Germline V gene sequence: CDR1 MNHEY, CDR2 SMNVEV (reference sequence). V trimming: 7 bases; J trimming: 7 bases; junction bases outside the gene matches: 11. The CDR3 region is CASTRTSGILPNEQFF. The CDR3 nucleotides are TGTGCCAGCACCCGGACTAGCGGGATCCTTCCTAATGAGCAGTTCTTC.

This clone appeared a few times. This chain links TRBV6-5 with TRBJ2-2, with TRBD1 matching over 7 bases. CDR1 and CDR2 (germline): MNHEY, SVGAGI. Trimming removed 7 bases from V and 3 bases from J; junction bases left unmatched: 8. The CDR3 extends over 15 amino acids. CDR3 sequence (DNA): TGTGCCAGCACTCCCGACAGGGCCCACACCGGGGAGCTGTTTTTT. This translates into CASTPDRAHTGELFF.

This sequence joins TRBV5-5 and TRBJ2-3; 7 nucleotides align to TRBD2. Losses at the gene ends were 7 bases for V and 0 bases for J; bases not matched to a gene: 17. CDR1 is SGHKS, CDR2 YYEKEE, per germline (reference sequence). The CDR3 sequence is 18 residues long. The CDR3 loop reads CASRRTSYGDYSTDTQYF. In DNA form, the CDR3 reads TGTGCCAGCCGTAGGACCTCTTACGGGGACTATAGCACAGATACGCAGTATTTT.

The chain couples TRBV19 to TRBJ2-7, with 7 bases that match TRBD1. CDR3 length equals 13 residues. After removal of 5 bases from V and 2 bases from J, the junction contained 3 bases not matched to a gene. Germline V gene data show CDR1 as LNHDA and CDR2 as SQIVND (reference sequence). The CDR3 DNA reads as TGTGCCAGTAGTCCAGGGACAGCCTACGAGCAGTACTTC. Its translation is CASSPGTAYEQYF.